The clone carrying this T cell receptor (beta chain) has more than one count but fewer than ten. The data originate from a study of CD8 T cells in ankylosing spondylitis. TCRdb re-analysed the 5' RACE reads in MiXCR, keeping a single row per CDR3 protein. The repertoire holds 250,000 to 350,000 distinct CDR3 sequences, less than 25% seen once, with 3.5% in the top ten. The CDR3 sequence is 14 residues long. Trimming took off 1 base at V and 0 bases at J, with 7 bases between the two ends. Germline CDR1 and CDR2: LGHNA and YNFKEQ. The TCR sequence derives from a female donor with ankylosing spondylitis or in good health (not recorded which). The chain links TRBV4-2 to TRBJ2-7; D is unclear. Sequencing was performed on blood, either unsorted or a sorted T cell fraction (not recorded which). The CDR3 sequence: CASSQVSDSYEQYF. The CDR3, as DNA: TGTGCCAGCAGCCAAGTCAGCGACTCCTACGAGCAGTACTTC.